This record looks at one T cell receptor beta chain sequence and its context. No antigen is known for it. The CDR3 loop spans 18 amino acids. The germline V gene has CDR1 MNHEY and CDR2 SMNVEV (reference sequence). Using triplicate sorts, roughly 300,000 cells were collected each time from every CD8+ T cell subset. CD45RO-CCR7+CD27+CD95- defined naive CD8+ T cells. The data are from a study of CXCR3-negative and CXCR3-positive naive CD8 T cells. The study made its TRB cDNA libraries by 5' RACE, adding UMI labels. Reprocessing the 5' RACE reads, TCRdb reports a single entry for every CDR3 protein and omits DNA. In all, the sample yields fewer than 90,000 distinct CDR3 sequences. Notes on the study in general: Relative to memory CD8+ cells, whose diversity was much lower, both naive subsets had comparably high diversity. TRB CDR3s were more hydrophobic in CXCR3-positive than in CXCR3-negative naive cells. TRBV-TRBJ usage was alike in naive CXCR3-negative and CXCR3-positive cells but differed in memory cells.

V is TRBV27 and J is TRBJ2-1; TCRdb's D call, TRBD1, is unchecked because there is no DNA. This TCR came from a human donor in good health. Some clones in this sample may be carry-over from other donors' samples. The specimen sequenced was naive CXCR3+ CD8+ T cells from blood. Specified subset: CD45RO-CCR7+CD27+CD95- naive CD8+ T cells expressing CXCR3 (TNR3+). CDR3 region: CASSFYPPTTVADNEQFF.